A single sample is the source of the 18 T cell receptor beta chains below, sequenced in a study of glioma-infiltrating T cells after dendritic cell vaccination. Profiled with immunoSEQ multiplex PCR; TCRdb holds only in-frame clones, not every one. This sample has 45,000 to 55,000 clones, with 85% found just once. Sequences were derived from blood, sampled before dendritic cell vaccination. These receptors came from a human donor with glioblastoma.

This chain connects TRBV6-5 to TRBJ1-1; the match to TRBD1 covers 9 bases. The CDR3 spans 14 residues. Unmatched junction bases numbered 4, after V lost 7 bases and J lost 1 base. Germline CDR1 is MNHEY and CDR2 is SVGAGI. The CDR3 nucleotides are TGTGCCAGCAATGAGGACAGGGGGAACACTGAAGCTTTCTTT. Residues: CASNEDRGNTEAFF.

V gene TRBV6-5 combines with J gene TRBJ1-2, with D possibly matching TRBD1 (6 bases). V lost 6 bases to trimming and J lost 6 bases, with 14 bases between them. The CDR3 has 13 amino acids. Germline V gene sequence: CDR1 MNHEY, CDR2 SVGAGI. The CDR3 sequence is CASRTTGSNGYTF. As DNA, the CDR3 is TGTGCCAGCAGGACTACAGGGTCTAATGGCTACACCTTC.

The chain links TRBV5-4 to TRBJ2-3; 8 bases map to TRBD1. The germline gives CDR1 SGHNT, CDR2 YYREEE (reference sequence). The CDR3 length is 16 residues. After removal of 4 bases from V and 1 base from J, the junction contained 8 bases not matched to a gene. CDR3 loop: CASSRAAGQGTDTQYF. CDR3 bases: TGTGCCAGCAGCCGCGCCGCGGGACAGGGCACAGATACGCAGTATTTT.

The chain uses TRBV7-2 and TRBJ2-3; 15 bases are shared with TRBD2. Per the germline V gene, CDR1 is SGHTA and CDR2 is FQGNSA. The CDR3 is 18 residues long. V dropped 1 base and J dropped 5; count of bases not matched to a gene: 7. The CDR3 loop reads CASSLGRGTSGRIDTQYF. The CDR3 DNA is TGTGCCAGCAGCTTAGGCCGGGGGACTAGCGGGAGGATAGATACGCAGTATTTT.

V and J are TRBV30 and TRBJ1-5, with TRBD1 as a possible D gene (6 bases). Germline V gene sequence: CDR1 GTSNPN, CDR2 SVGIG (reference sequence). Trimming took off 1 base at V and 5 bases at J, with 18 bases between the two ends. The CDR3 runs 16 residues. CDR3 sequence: CAWSDLGGGMDQPQHF. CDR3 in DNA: TGTGCCTGGAGTGACTTAGGGGGGGGAATGGATCAGCCCCAGCATTTT.

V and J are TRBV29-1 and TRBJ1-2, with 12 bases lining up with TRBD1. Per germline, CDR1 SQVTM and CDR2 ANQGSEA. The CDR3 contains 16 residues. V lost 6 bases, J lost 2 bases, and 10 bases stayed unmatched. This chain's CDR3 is CSVPRDRGLSNYGYTF. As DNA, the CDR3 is TGCAGCGTACCCCGGGACAGGGGGCTTTCGAACTATGGCTACACCTTC.

For the CDR3, the DNA is TGTGCCAGCTCACCACTAGCGGGGGGTCTCCAAGAGACCCAGTACTTC. Its protein product is CASSPLAGGLQETQYF. The chain uses TRBV18 and TRBJ2-5, with 10 bases fitting TRBD2. The CDR3 runs to 16 residues. Germline-derived CDR1 and CDR2 are KGHSH and LQKENI. Trimming cost V 1 base and J 1 base; bases outside gene matches: 3.

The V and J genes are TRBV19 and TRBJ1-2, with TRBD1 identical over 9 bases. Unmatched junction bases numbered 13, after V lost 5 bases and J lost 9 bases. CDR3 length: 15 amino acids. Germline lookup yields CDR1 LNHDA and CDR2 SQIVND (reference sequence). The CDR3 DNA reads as TGTGCCAGTAGTTCAGGCGGGACAGGGACTTCAAGCTACACCTTC. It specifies CASSSGGTGTSSYTF.

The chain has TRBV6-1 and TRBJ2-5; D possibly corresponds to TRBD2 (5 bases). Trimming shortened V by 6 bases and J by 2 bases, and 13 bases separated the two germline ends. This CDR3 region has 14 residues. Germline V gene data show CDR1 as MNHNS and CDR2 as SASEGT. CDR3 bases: TGTGCCAGCAGGGACCGGAGACTACAAGAGACCCAGTACTTC. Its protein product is CASRDRRLQETQYF.

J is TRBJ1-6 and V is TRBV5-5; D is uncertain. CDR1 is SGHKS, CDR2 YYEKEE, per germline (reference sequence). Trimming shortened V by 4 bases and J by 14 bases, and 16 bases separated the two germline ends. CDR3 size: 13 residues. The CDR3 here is CASSAPADRALHF. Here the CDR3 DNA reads TGTGCCAGCAGCGCCCCCGCGGATCGCGCCCTCCACTTT.

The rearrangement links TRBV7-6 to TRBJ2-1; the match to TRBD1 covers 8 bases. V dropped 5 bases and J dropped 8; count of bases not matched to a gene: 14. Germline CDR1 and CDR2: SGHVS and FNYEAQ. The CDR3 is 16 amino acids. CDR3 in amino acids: CASSPVGGTGRDEQFF. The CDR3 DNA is TGTGCCAGCAGCCCTGTCGGAGGGACAGGCCGGGATGAGCAGTTCTTC.

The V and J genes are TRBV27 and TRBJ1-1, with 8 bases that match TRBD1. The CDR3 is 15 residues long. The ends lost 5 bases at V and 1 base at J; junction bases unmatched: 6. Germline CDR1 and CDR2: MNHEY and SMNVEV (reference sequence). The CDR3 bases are TGTGCCAGCAGTCGTCCCGGGACAGGGAACACTGAAGCTTTCTTT. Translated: CASSRPGTGNTEAFF.

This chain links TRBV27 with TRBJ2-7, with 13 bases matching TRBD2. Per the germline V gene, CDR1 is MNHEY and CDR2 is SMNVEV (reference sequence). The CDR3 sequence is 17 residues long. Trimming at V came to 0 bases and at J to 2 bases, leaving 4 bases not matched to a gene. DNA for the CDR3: TGTGCCAGCAGTTTATCGCCGGGACTAGCGGGAACCTACGAGCAGTACTTC. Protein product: CASSLSPGLAGTYEQYF.

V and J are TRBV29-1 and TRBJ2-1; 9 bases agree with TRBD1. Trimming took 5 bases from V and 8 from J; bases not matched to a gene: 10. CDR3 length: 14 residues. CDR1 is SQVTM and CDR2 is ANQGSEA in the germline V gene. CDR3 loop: CSVRKDRGNHEQFF. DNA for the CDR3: TGCAGCGTTCGGAAGGACAGGGGCAATCATGAGCAGTTCTTC.

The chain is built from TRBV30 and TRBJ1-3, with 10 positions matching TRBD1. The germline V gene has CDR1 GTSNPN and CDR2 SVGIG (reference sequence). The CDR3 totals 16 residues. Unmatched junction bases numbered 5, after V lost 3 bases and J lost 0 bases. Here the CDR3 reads CAWSPWTGGSGNTIYF. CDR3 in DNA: TGTGCCTGGAGCCCCTGGACAGGGGGCTCTGGAAACACCATATATTTT.

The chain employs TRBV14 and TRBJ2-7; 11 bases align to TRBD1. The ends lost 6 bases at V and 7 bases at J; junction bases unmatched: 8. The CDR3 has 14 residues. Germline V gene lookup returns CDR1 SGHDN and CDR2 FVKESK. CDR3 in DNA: TGTGCCAGCAGGTCGAGGACAGGGGGCGGAGAGCAGTACTTC. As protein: CASRSRTGGGEQYF.

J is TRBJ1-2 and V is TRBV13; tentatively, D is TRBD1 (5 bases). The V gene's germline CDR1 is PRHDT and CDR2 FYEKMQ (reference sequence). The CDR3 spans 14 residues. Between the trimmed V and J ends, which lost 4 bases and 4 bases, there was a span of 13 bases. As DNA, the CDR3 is TGTGCCAGCAGCTCCTCCCCGCAGGGCTATGGCTACACCTTC. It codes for CASSSSPQGYGYTF. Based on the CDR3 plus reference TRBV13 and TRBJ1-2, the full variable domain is AAGVIQSPRHLIKEKRETATLKCYPIPRHDTVYWYQQGPGQDPQFLISFYEKMQSDKGSIPDRFSAQQFSDYHSELNMSSLELGDSALYFCASSSSPQGYGYTFGSGTRLTVV.

The chain's CDR3 is CASSLYRGGTGELFF. The CDR3 nucleotides are TGTGCCAGCAGCTTGTACAGGGGTGGAACCGGGGAGCTGTTTTTT. This rearrangement joins TRBV5-4 to TRBJ2-2, with 7 bases lining up with TRBD1. The CDR3 runs to 15 residues. V lost 1 base and J lost 5; bases outside the gene matches: 5. The germline CDR1 and CDR2 sequences are SGHNT and YYREEE (reference sequence).